These 5 T cell receptor beta chains were sequenced from one sample in a study of T cells in Graves' hyperthyroidism and ophthalmopathy. From RNA transcripts, TCR beta CDR3 regions were amplified. Using the HTBI primer set, a first-round RT-PCR was run on the TCR CDR3. TCRdb reprocessed the multiplex PCR reads with MiXCR, giving one entry per CDR3 protein. Of roughly 170,000 distinct CDR3 sequences in the sample, over 15% were seen once. Sequencing input: blood. The origin of the receptors is a woman between 45 and 65 years old with Graves' hyperthyroidism.

This clonotype was seen only once. The chain has TRBV28 and TRBJ1-1; no reliable D call. Trimming pared 3 bases from V and 10 bases from J, leaving 9 bases between. The CDR3 covers 11 residues. CDR1 is MDHEN, CDR2 SYDVKM, per germline. CDR3 region: CASSFSGGAFF. As DNA, the CDR3 is TGTGCCAGCAGTTTCAGCGGAGGAGCTTTCTTT. Variable domain in full (rest from reference TRBV28 and TRBJ1-1): DVKVTQSSRYLVKRTGEKVFLECVQDMDHENMFWYRQDPGLGLRLIYFSYDVKMKEKGDIPEGYSVSREKKERFSLILESASTNQTSMYLCASSFSGGAFFGQGTRLTVV.

This clonotype turned up a few times. The chain couples TRBV3-1 to TRBJ2-7; possibly TRBD2 for D (5 bases). Germline V gives CDR1 LGHDT, CDR2 YNNKEL (reference sequence). The CDR3 extends over 15 amino acids. The V gene lost 1 base and the J gene lost 0 bases, with 10 bases spanning the gap. CDR3 residues: CASSQGPGSSYEQYF. For the CDR3, the DNA is TGTGCCAGCAGCCAAGGCCCGGGGAGCTCCTACGAGCAGTACTTC.

This clonotype was recorded many times. V gene TRBV19 combines with J gene TRBJ1-5; a possible D gene is TRBD1 (6 bases). Trimming stripped 6 bases from V and 3 bases from J, with 12 bases between. CDR1 LNHDA and CDR2 SQIVND come from the germline V gene (reference sequence). There are 14 residues in the CDR3. For the CDR3, the DNA is TGTGCCAGTAGATCGGGGGGGCCCAATCAGCCCCAGCATTTT. Its translation is CASRSGGPNQPQHF.

This chain links TRBV9 with TRBJ2-7; TRBD2 matches 10 bases. V was clipped by 1 base and J by 3 bases; unmatched bases: 1. The CDR3 is made up of 14 amino acids. Per the germline V gene, CDR1 is SGDLS and CDR2 is YYNGEE. The CDR3 sequence: CASSVSGGGYEQYF. CDR3 DNA: TGTGCCAGCAGCGTAAGCGGGGGGGGCTACGAGCAGTACTTC.

There are many counts of this clonotype. The chain has TRBV6-6 and TRBJ1-6; D is unresolved. Trimming took off 0 bases at V and 10 bases at J, with 13 bases between the two ends. The CDR3 has 15 amino acids. The germline gives CDR1 MNHNY, CDR2 SVGAGI (reference sequence). CDR3 in amino acids: CASSYSQASGSPLHF. CDR3 sequence (DNA): TGTGCCAGCAGTTACTCGCAGGCCTCAGGATCACCCCTCCACTTT.